In this sample, the clone carrying this T cell receptor beta chain turned up many times. Its antigen is unidentified. The authors ran a second PCR of 7 to 11 cycles using a sample-barcoded 5' primer and a J-beta primer mix. Through a template-switch adaptor with 12 random nucleotides, each cDNA molecule received a tag. TCRdb re-called the 5' RACE reads with MiXCR, one entry per CDR3 protein. Of about 580,000 distinct CDR3 sequences listed, about 45% are singletons. This specimen belongs to a study of blood T cells in healthy people across ages. Overall study findings and caveats: The percentage of naive T cells correlated strongly with TCR beta diversity. The study found more naive CD4+ cells and higher diversity in long-lived than aged donors.

There are 12 residues in the CDR3. Germline-derived CDR1 and CDR2 are MNHNY and SVGAGI (reference sequence). V lost 6 bases, J lost 2 bases, and 8 bases lay in between. Sequencing was carried out using blood. The chain has TRBV6-6 and TRBJ2-7, with a weak D call TRBD1 (5 bases). The origin of this receptor is a man older than 75 in good health. The CDR3 DNA reads as TGTGCCAGCAGAAGACAGCCCTACGAGCAGTACTTC. This gives the protein CASRRQPYEQYF.